The present T cell receptor beta chain was sequenced within a study of blood T cell repertoires in COVID-19. Study-wide background: PBMCs, B-cell-depleted T cells, or T cells were the source of the cDNA or gDNA that made up the material.

Per the original data handling: Amplification with reference gene primers provided the estimates of nucleated cell counts. Sequencing used immunoSEQ multiplex PCR; TCRdb keeps in-frame clones, though not all of them. The DNA was the basis for D and trimming; V, J and clone size are from that table. The sample records about 360,000 clones, more than 85% being singletons. The CDR3 is made up of 19 amino acids. Germline-derived CDR1 and CDR2 are SGHAT and FQNNGV. V gave up 2 bases and J gave up 5 bases, with 27 bases separating them. The sample consisted of peripheral blood. This sequence joins TRBV11-2 and TRBJ1-1; D call uncertain. The sequence was obtained from a human donor in a cohort sampled during active COVID-19. This CDR3 reads CASSLKSFRNVRELTEAFF. The CDR3 region has the DNA TGTGCCAGCAGCTTAAAGAGTTTCAGGAATGTACGCGAATTAACTGAAGCTTTCTTT.